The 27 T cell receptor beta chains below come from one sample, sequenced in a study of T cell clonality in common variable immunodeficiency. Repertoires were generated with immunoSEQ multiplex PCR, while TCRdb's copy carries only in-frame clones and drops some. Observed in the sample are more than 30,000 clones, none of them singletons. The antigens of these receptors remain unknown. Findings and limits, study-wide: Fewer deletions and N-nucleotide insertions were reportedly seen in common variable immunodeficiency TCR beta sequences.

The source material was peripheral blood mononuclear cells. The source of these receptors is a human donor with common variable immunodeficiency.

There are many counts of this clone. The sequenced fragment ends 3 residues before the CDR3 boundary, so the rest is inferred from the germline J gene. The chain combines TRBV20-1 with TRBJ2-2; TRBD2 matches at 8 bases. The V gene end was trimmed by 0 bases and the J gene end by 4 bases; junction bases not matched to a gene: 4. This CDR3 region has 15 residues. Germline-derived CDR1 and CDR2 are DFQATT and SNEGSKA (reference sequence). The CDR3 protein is CSARDWLAGTGELFF. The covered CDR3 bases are TGCAGTGCTAGAGATTGGCTAGCGGGCACCGGGGAG.

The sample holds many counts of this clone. The CDR3 loop reads CASSIQGGGGTDTQYF. The sequenced CDR3 bases are TGTGCCAGTAGTATTCAAGGGGGAGGGGGCACAGATACG. The chain has TRBV19 and TRBJ2-3; maybe TRBD2 (7 bases). The CDR3 goes on 3 residues after the read ends, and that part is filled in from the germline J gene. Germline lookup yields CDR1 LNHDA and CDR2 SQIVND (reference sequence). V lost 3 bases to trimming and J lost 1 base, with 14 bases between them. CDR3 length: 16 amino acids.

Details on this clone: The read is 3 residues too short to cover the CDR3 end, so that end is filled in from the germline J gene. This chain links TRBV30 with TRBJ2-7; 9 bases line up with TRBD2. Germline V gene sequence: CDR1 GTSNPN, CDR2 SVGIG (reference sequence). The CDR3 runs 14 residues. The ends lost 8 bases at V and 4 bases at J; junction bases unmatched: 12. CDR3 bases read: TGTGCCAGTCGACTAGCGGTAACGAGTTACGAG. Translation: CASRLAVTSYE. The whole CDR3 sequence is CASRLAVTSYEQYF. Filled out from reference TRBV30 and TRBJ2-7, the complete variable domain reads SQTIHQWPATLVQPVGSPLSLECTVEGTSNPNLYWYRQAAGRGLQLLFYSVGIGQISSEVPQNLSASRPQDRQFILSSKKLLLSDSGFYLCASRLAVTSYEQYFGPGTRLTVT.

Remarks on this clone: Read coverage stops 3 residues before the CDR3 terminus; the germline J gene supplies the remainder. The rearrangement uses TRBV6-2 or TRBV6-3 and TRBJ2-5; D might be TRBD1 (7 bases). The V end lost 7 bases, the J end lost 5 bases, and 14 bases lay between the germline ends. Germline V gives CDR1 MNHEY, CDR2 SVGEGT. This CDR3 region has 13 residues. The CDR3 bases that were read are TGTGCCAGCACCAGGGGGGTAACGGAGACC. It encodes CASTRGVTET. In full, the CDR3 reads CASTRGVTETQYF.

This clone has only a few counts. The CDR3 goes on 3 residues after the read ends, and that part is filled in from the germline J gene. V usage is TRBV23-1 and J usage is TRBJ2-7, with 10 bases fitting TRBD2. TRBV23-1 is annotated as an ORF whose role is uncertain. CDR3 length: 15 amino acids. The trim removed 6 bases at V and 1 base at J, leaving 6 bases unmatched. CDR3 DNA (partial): TGCGCCAGCAGAAGACTAGCGGGTATTTCCTACGAG. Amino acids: CASRRLAGISYE. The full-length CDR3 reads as CASRRLAGISYEQYF.

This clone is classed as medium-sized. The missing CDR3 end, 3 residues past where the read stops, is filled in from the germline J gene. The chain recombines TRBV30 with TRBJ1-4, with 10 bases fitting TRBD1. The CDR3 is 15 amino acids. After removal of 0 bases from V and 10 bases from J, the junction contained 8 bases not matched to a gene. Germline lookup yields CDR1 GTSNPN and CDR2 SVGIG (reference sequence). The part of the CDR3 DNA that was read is TGTGCCTGGAGTGTACTCGGGACAGGGGTAGGAAAA. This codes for CAWSVLGTGVGK. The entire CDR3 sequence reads CAWSVLGTGVGKLFF.

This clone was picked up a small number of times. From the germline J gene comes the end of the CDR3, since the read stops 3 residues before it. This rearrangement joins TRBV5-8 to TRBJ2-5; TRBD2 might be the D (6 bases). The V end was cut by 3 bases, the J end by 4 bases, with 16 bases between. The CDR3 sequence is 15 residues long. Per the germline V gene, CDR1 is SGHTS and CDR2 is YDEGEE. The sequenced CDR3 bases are TGTGCCAGCAGCTCAAACACGGGGGTTCGAGAGACC. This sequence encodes CASSSNTGVRET. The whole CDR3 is CASSSNTGVRETQYF.

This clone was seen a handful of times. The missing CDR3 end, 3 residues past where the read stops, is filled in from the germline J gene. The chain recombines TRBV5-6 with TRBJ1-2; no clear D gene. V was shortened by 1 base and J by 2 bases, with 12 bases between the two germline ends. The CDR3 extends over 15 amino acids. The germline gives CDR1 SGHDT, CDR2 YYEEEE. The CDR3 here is CASSLSPNPNYGYTF. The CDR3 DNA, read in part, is TGTGCCAGCAGCTTGTCCCCCAATCCCAACTATGGC.

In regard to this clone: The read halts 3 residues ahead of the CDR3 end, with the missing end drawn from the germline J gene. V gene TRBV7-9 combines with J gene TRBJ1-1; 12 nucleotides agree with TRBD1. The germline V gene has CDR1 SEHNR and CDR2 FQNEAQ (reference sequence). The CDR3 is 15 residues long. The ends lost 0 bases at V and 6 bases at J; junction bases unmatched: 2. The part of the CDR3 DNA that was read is TGTGCCAGCAGCTTAGCGGGACAGGGGGCCTCTGAA. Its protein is CASSLAGQGASE. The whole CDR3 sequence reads CASSLAGQGASEAFF. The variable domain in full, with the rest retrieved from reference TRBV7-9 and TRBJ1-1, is DTGVSQNPRHKITKRGQNVTFRCDPISEHNRLYWYRQTLGQGPEFLTYFQNEAQLEKSRLLSDRFSAERPKGSFSTLEIQRTEQGDSAMYLCASSLAGQGASEAFFGQGTRLTVV.

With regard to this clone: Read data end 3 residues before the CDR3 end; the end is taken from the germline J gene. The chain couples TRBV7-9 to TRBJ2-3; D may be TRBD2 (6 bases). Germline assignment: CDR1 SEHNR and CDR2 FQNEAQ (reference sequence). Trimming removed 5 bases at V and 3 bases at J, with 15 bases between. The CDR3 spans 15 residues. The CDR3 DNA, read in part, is TGTGCCAGCAGCCTTGGGCTTGGGGGGACAGATACG. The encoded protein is CASSLGLGGTDT. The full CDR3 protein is CASSLGLGGTDTQYF.

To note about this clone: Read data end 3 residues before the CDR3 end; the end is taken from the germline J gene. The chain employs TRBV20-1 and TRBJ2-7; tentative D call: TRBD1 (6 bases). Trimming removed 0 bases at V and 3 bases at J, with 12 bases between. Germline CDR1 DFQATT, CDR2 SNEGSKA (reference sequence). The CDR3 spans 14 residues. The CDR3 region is CSARDPGQNYEQYF. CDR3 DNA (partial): TGCAGTGCTAGAGATCCCGGACAGAACTACGAG.

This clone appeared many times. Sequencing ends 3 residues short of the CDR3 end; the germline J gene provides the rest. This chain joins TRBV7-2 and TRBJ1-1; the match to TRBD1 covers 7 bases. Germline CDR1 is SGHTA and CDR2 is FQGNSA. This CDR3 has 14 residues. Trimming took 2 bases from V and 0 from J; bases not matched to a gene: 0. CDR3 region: CASSLQGVNTEAFF. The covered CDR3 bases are TGTGCCAGCAGCTTACAGGGGGTGAACACTGAA. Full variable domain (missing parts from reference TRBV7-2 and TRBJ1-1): GAGVSQSPSNKVTEKGKDVELRCDPISGHTALYWYRQSLGQGLEFLIYFQGNSAPDKSGLPSDRFSAERTGGSVSTLTIQRTQQEDSAVYLCASSLQGVNTEAFFGQGTRLTVV.

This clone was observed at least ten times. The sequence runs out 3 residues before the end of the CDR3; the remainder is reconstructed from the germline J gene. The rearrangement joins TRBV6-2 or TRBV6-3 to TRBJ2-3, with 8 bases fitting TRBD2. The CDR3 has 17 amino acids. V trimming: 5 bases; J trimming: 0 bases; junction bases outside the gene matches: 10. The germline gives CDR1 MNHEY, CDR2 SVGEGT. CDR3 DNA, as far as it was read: TGTGCCAGCAGTCGTGTACTAGCGGCAACTAGCACAGATACG. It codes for CASSRVLAATSTDT. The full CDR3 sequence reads CASSRVLAATSTDTQYF.

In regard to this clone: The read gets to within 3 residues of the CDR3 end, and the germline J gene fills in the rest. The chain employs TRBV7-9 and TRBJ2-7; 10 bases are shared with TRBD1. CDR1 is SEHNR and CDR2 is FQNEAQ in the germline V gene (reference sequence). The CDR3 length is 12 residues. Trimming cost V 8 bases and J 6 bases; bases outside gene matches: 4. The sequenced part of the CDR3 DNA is TGTGCCAGCGGGGACAGGGGAGGCGAG. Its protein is CASGDRGGE. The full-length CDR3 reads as CASGDRGGEQYF.

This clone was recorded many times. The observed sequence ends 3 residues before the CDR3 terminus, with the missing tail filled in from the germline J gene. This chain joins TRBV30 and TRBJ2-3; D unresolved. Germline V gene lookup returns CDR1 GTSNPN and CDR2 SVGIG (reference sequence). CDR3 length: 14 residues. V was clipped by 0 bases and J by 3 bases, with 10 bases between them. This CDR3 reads CAWSVSAGTDTQYF. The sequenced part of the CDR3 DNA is TGTGCCTGGAGTGTCTCCGCCGGGACAGATACG.

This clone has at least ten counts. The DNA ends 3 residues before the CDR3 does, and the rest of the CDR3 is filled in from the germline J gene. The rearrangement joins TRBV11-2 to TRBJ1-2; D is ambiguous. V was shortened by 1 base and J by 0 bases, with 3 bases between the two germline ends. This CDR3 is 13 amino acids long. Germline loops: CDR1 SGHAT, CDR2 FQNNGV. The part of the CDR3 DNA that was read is TGTGCCAGCAGCTTAGTATCTAACTATGGC. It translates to CASSLVSNYG. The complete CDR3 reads CASSLVSNYGYTF.

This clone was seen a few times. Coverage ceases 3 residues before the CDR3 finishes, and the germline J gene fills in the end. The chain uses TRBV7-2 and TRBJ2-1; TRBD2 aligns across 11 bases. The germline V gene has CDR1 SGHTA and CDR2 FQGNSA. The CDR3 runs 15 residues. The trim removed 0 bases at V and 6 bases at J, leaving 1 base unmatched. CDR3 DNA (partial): TGTGCCAGCAGCTTAGCTGGGACTAGCGGCAATGAG. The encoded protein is CASSLAGTSGNE. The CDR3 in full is CASSLAGTSGNEQFF.

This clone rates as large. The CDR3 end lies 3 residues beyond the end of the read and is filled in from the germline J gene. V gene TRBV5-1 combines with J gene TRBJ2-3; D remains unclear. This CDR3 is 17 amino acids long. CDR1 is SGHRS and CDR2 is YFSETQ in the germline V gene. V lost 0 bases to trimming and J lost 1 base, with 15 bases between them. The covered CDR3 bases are TGCGCCAGCAGCTTGGGATTAAGGCCAGGAGGCACAGATACG. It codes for CASSLGLRPGGTDT. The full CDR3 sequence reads CASSLGLRPGGTDTQYF. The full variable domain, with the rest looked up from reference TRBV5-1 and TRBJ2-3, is KAGVTQTPRYLIKTRGQQVTLSCSPISGHRSVSWYQQTPGQGLQFLFEYFSETQRNKGNFPGRFSGRQFSNSRSEMNVSTLELGDSALYLCASSLGLRPGGTDTQYFGPGTRLTVL.

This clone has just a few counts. The sequenced CDR3 bases are TGTGCCAGCTCACCACCGGACAGAGCCGAGGGTGGGACC. It is translated as CASSPPDRAEGGT. The full CDR3 reads CASSPPDRAEGGTQYF. This chain uses TRBV18 with TRBJ2-5; D is perhaps TRBD1 (6 bases). Read sequence stops 3 residues before the CDR3 end, and the germline J gene provides the missing end. Germline values: CDR1 KGHSH, CDR2 LQKENI. The CDR3 covers 16 residues. Trimming left V 0 bases short and J 7 bases short, with 18 bases between.

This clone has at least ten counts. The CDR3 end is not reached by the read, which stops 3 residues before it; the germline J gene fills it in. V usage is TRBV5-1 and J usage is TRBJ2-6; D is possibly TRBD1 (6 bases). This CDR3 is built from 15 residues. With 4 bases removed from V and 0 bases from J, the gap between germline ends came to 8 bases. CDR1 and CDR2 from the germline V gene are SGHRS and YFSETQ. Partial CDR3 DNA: TGCGCCAGCAGCCAACAGGGCTCTGGGGCCAACGTC. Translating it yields CASSQQGSGANV. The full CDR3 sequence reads CASSQQGSGANVLTF.

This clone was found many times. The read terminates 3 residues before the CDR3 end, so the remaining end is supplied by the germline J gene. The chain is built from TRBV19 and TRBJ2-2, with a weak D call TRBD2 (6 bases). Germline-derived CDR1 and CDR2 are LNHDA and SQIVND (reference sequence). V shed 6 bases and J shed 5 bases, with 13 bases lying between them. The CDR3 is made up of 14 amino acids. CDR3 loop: CASSPLARTGELFF. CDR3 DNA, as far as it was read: TGTGCCAGTAGCCCTCTAGCGCGAACCGGGGAG.

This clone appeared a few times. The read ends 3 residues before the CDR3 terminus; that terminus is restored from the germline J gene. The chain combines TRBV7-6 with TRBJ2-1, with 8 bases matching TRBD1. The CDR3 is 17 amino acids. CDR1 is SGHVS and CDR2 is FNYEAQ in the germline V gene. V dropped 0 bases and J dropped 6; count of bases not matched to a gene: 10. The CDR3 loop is CASSLARTGQASNEQFF. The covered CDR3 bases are TGTGCCAGCAGCTTAGCGCGAACGGGACAGGCAAGCAATGAG.

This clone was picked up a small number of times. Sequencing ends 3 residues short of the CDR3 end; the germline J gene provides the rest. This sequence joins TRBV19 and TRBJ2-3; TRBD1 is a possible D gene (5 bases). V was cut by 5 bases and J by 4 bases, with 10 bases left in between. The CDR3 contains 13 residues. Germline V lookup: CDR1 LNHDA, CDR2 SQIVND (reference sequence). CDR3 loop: CASSVGRADTQYF. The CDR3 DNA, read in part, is TGTGCCAGTAGTGTGGGCAGGGCAGATACG.

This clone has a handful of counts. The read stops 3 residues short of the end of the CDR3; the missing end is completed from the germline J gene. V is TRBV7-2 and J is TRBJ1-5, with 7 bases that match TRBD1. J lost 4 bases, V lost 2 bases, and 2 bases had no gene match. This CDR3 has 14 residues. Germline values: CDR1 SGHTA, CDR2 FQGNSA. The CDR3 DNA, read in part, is TGTGCCAGCAGCTTAACAGGGGAGAATCAGCCC. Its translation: CASSLTGENQP. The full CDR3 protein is CASSLTGENQPQHF.

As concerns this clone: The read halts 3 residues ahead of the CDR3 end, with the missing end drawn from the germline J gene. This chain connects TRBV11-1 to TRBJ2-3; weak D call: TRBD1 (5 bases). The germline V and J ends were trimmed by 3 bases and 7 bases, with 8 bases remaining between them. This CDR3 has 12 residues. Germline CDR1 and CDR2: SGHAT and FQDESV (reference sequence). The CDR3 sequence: CASSFDRHTQYF. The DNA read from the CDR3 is TGTGCCAGCAGCTTCGACAGACATACG.

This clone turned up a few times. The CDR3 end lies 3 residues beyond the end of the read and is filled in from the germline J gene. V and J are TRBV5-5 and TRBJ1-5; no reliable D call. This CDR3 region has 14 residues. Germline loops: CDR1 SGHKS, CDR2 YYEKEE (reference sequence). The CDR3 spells CASSLGRDIDPQHF. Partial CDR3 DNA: TGTGCCAGCAGCTTGGGCAGAGACATCGACCCC.

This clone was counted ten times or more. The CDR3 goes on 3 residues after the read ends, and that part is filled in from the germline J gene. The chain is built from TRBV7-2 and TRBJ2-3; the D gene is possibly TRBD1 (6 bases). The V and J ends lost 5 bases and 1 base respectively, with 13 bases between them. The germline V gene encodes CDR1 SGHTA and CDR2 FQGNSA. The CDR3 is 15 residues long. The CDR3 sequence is CASSPRRGGTDTQYF. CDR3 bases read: TGTGCCAGCAGCCCGCGCAGGGGTGGCACAGATACG.